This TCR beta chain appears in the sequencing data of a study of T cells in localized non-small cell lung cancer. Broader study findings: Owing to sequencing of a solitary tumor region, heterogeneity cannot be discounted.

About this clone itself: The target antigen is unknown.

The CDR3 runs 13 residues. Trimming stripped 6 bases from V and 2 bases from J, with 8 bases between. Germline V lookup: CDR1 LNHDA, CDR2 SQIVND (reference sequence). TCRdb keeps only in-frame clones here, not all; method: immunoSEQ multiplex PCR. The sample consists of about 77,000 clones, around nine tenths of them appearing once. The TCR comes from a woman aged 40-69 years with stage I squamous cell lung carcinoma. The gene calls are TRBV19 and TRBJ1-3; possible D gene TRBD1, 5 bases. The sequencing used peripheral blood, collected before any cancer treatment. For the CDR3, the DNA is TGTGCCAGTAGCGTACAGGCTGGAAACACCATATATTTT. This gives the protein CASSVQAGNTIYF. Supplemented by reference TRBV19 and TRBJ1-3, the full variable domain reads DGGITQSPKYLFRKEGQNVTLSCEQNLNHDAMYWYRQDPGQGLRLIYYSQIVNDFQKGDIAEGYSVSREKKESFPLTVTSAQKNPTAFYLCASSVQAGNTIYFGEGSWLTVV.